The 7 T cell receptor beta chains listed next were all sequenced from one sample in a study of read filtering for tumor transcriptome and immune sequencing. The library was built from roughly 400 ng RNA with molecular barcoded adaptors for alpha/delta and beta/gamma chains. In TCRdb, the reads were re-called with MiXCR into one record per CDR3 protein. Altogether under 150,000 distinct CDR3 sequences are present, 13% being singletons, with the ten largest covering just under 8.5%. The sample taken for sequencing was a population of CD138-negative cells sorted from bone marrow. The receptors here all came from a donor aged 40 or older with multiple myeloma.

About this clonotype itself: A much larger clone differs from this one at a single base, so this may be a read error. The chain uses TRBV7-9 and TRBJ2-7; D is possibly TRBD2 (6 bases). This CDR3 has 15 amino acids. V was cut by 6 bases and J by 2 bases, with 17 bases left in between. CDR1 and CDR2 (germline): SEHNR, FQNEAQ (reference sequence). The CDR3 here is CASSPSLAYTYEQYF. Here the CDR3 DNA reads TGTGCCAGCAGTCCATCTCTAGCGTACACCTACGAGCAGTACTTC.

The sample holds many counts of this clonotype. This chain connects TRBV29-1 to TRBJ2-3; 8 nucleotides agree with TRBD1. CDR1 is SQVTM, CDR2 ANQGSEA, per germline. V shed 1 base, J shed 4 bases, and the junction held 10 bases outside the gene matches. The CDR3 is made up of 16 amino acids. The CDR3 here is CSVEVRTGSRADTQYF. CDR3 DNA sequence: TGCAGCGTTGAAGTCCGGACAGGGTCACGGGCAGATACGCAGTATTTT.

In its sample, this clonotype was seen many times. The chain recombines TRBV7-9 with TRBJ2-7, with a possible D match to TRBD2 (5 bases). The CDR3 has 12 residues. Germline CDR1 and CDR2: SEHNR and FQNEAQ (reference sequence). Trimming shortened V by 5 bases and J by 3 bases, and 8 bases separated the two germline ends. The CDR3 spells CASSPSGYEQYF. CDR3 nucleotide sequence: TGTGCCAGCAGCCCCAGCGGCTACGAGCAGTACTTC.

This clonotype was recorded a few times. DNA for the CDR3: TGTGCTTCAAGAAATTACAGGGACTCTGGAAACACCATATATTTT. Translation: CASRNYRDSGNTIYF. The chain recombines TRBV11-3 with TRBJ1-3; perhaps TRBD1 as D (6 bases). The CDR3 is 15 amino acids. Germline loops: CDR1 SGHNT, CDR2 YENEEA.

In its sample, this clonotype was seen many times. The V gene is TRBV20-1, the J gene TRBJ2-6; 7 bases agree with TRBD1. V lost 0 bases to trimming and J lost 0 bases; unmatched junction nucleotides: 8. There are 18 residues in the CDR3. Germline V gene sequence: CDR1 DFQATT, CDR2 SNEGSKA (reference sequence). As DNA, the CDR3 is TGCAGTGCTAGAGATTCGAGGCAGGGGGACTCTGGGGCCAACGTCCTGACTTTC. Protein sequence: CSARDSRQGDSGANVLTF.

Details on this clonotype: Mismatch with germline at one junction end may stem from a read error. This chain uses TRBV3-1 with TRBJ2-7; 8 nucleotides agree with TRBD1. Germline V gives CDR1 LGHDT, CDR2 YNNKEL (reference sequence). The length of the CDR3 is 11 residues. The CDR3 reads CASSRWDRTSF. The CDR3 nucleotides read TGTGCCAGCAGCCGGTGGGACAGGACCTCCTTC.

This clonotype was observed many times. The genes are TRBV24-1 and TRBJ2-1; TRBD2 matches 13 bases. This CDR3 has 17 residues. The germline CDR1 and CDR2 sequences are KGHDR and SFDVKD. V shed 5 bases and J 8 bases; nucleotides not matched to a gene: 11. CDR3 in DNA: TGTGCCACCAGTGCCCCCCCAGGACTAGCGGGAGAATATGAGCAGTTCTTC. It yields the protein CATSAPPGLAGEYEQFF.